The sample holds many counts of the clone carrying this T cell receptor (beta chain). No antigen is known for it. This sample was taken from a study of T cells in Graves' hyperthyroidism and ophthalmopathy. Amplification targeted TCR beta CDR3 regions from RNA transcripts. HTBI primers were the set used in a first-round RT-PCR of the TCR CDR3. TCRdb reanalysed the multiplex PCR reads using MiXCR and keeps one entry per CDR3 protein. This sample carries some 760,000 distinct CDR3 sequences, around 13% of them seen once, and the ten largest clones take roughly 10%. Researchers defined stable Graves' hyperthyroidism as no ophthalmopathy progression within 18 months. Diagnoses were established using clinical symptoms, serum thyroxine and TRAb, thyroid ultrasound and orbital computed tomography. Whole-study findings and limits: Most thyroid clonotypes expanded above 0.001 were also detected in blood. The model forecast ophthalmopathy, anticipating it by a median approximately 7 months before onset.

CDR1 is DFQATT and CDR2 is SNEGSKA in the germline V gene (reference sequence). V dropped 6 bases and J dropped 5; count of bases not matched to a gene: 5. The CDR3 covers 12 residues. V usage is TRBV20-1 and J usage is TRBJ2-5; 8 positions agree with TRBD1. This receptor was taken from a woman aged 18-29 years with Graves' hyperthyroidism. The specimen was blood. The CDR3 spells CSARTGIETQYF. The DNA for the CDR3 is TGCAGTGCCCGGACAGGGATCGAGACCCAGTACTTC.